These T cell receptor beta chains were read from a single sample in a study of blood T cell repertoires in COVID-19. Generated by immunoSEQ multiplex PCR, the TCRdb table keeps only in-frame clones and is missing some. Here the sample spans about 69,000 clones, roughly 85% being singletons. The sample comprised peripheral blood. The receptors were gathered from a woman older than 75 with acute or convalescent COVID-19. Each CDR3 is given without its conserved first and last residue. The order of the fields is CDR3 length, V gene, CDR3 protein.

CDR3 length: 13; V gene: TRBV6-5; CDR3 protein: ASSPAGGPVETQY
CDR3 length: 12; V gene: TRBV5-1; CDR3 protein: ASSLNDRNYGYT
CDR3 length: 9; V gene: TRBV14; CDR3 protein: ATSGTGELF
CDR3 length: 16; V gene: TRBV2; CDR3 protein: ASSELRGGGLHPDTQY
CDR3 length: 11; V gene: TRBV6-5; CDR3 protein: ASSSSGATEAF
CDR3 length: 15; V gene: TRBV7-2; CDR3 protein: ASSFRFTGGGLNEQF
CDR3 length: 13; V gene: TRBV6-5; CDR3 protein: ASRRTGDPYNEQF
CDR3 length: 11; V gene: TRBV10-3; CDR3 protein: AISETQTIGYT
CDR3 length: 13; V gene: TRBV15; CDR3 protein: ATSRTGGVGQPQH
CDR3 length: 11; V gene: TRBV7-3; CDR3 protein: ASSLQGIDGYT
CDR3 length: 15; V gene: TRBV4-2; CDR3 protein: ASSKTSGGTLSYEQY
CDR3 length: 12; V gene: TRBV6-5; CDR3 protein: ASSYSGRTYEQY